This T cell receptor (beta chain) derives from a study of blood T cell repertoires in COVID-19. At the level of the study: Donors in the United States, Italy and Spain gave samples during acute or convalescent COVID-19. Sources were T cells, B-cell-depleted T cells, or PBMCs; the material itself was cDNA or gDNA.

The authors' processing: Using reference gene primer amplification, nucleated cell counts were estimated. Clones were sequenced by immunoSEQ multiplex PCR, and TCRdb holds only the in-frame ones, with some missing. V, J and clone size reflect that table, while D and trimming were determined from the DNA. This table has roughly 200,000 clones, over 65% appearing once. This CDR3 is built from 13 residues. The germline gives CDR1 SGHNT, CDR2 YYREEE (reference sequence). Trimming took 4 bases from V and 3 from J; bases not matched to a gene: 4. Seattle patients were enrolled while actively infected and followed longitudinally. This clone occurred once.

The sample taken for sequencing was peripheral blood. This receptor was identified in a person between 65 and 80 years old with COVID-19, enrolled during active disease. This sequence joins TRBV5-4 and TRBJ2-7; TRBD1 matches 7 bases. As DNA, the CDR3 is TGTGCCAGCAGCCCGGGACAGATCTACGAGCAGTACTTC. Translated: CASSPGQIYEQYF.